The entry that follows covers one T cell receptor (beta chain) sequence. Its antigen is still unknown. No per-base quality is available; no much larger clone lies one base away. These data belong to a study of vaccination effects on CD4 cells after COVID-19 (dated 2022 in TCRdb). Notes on the research overall: The ViraFEST assay stimulated PBMC with viral peptide pools and then used TCR sequencing to identify antigen-specific CD4+ T cell clonotypes by expansion. After vaccination, three convalescent patients were sampled both early (day +14) and late (day +241, +227, +161 respectively). Across the study, the median time from the second dose to post-vaccine sampling was 72 days (range 14 to 241). Two million PBMC per well were cultured with 10 ug/ml peptides in IMDM containing 5% human AB serum, around 10 IU/ml IL-2 and gentamicin. SARS-CoV-2 spike-specific CD4+ TCR repertoires from before and after mRNA vaccination were compared in COVID-19 convalescent patients and in infection-naive vaccine recipients. Altogether, around 9 COVID-19 convalescent patients and a handful of SARS-CoV-2-naive healthy vaccine recipients made up the full study. The Oncomine TCR Beta short-read assay on an Illumina iSeq 100 was used to sequence cultures from other donors in the study.

The library came from the immunoSEQ multiplex PCR assay. DNA from the cultured and isolated CD4+ T cells underwent TCR beta CDR3 sequencing. In the original analysis: Non-productive TCR sequences were removed and reads were trimmed to the CDR3 region, keeping CDR3s of at least 7 amino acids. Antigen-specific clonotypes were identified with the MANAFEST web app by comparing expansion in peptide wells against reference cultures. To be called positive, a clone needed expansion at FDR<0.05 compared with the reference and with all other wells, an odds ratio greater than 5, and a frequency greater than 0.1% in two replicate wells. Cross-reactive clonotypes were defined as significantly expanded in SARS-CoV-2 spike wells and in at least one common cold coronavirus spike condition. Levenshtein distance calculated with the stringdist R package was used to assess CDR3 similarity, and unrooted trees were constructed with ape in R 3.6.1. The source is immuneACCESS, and TCRdb retained only in-frame sequences with V and J called. Part of the clones is not carried over; for the studies checked, unresolved V genes explain less than half of this, and the remainder is unexplained. V and J calls and clone size are given by that table; D and trimming were obtained from the DNA. Recorded for this sample are roughly 33,000 clones; 75% of them occurred a single time. Around 6.6% of the sample is taken by the ten largest.

The CDR3 contains 12 residues, cysteine and phenylalanine counted. Left in the record is the CDR3 DNA by itself, 36 bases read in frame from the first base. CDR1 SEHNR and CDR2 FQNEAQ are derived from the germline V gene (reference sequence). Between the V and J ends, shortened by 1 base and 9 bases respectively, the junction contains 10 bases. After approximately eleven days of culture, CD4+ T cells were isolated with the EasySep CD4+ T cell isolation kit. Convalescent patients had PCR-confirmed SARS-CoV-2 infection between March and December 2020, before Alpha, Beta and Delta variants emerged in the United States. Two doses of either the BNT162b2 or the mRNA-1273 mRNA SARS-CoV-2 vaccine were administered to participants. Half of the culture medium was replaced with fresh IL-2-containing medium on days 3 and 7. Unless otherwise noted, each peptide stimulation condition was cultured in triplicate wells. Using Ficoll-Paque Plus gradient centrifugation, PBMC were separated from whole blood and then either used fresh or cryopreserved at -140C. The QIAamp micro DNA kit was used to extract genomic DNA from the cultured CD4+ T cells.

General conclusions and limits of the study: Marked clonal contraction was observed in both infection-induced and vaccine-induced clones at late post-vaccination timepoints, consistent with waning T cell responses. For convalescent patients, new clones induced by the vaccine made up most of the post-vaccine spike-reactive repertoire, and these new clones were largely distinct from the clones induced by infection. Limitations of the study were the small number of convalescent patients and the absence of early post-infection timepoints.

This receptor chain uses TRBV7-9 and TRBJ2-7; perhaps TRBD2 is the D gene, with 5 bases matching. This sequence originates from a human donor who had a prior SARS-CoV-2 infection. Sequencing used CD4+ T cells from PBMCs cultured without peptide, obtained after COVID-19 vaccination. In nucleotide form, the sequence is TGTGCCAGCAGCTTAGATCCGGGGTCGCAGTACTTC. It specifies CASSLDPGSQYF.